One sample yielded the 2 T cell receptor beta chains listed below, sequenced in a study of CD8 T cells in ankylosing spondylitis. TCRdb redid the calling of the 5' RACE reads with MiXCR, one entry per CDR3 protein. The sample includes roughly 130,000 distinct CDR3 sequences, roughly 13% of them seen just once. Sequenced sample: blood, either unsorted or a sorted T cell fraction (not recorded which). These receptors came from a female donor with ankylosing spondylitis or in good health (not recorded which).

This clonotype was observed many times. This sequence joins TRBV27 and TRBJ2-7; D is uncertain. Trimming removed 6 bases at V and 0 bases at J, with 9 bases between. CDR1 and CDR2 from the germline V gene are MNHEY and SMNVEV (reference sequence). The CDR3 spans 13 residues. CDR3 loop: CASSPTPSYEQYF. In nucleotides, the CDR3 is TGTGCCAGCAGCCCGACCCCCTCCTACGAGCAGTACTTC.

This clonotype was found many times. The genes are TRBV5-1 and TRBJ1-2, with 9 bases that match TRBD1. There are 14 residues in the CDR3. Trimming at V came to 4 bases and at J to 5 bases, leaving 6 bases not matched to a gene. Looked up from germline, CDR1 is SGHRS and CDR2 is YFSETQ. The chain's CDR3 is CASSLGQGLYGYTF. Here the CDR3 DNA reads TGCGCCAGCAGCCTAGGACAGGGGTTATATGGCTACACCTTC. The variable domain in full, with the rest retrieved from reference TRBV5-1 and TRBJ1-2, is KAGVTQTPRYLIKTRGQQVTLSCSPISGHRSVSWYQQTPGQGLQFLFEYFSETQRNKGNFPGRFSGRQFSNSRSEMNVSTLELGDSALYLCASSLGQGLYGYTFGSGTRLTVV.